The entry that follows covers one T cell receptor beta chain sequence. This sample was taken from a study of cytotoxic CD8 clonotypes in ibrutinib-treated CLL. Study overall: Mean per-sample yields comprised 255,043 productive templates and 80,000 to 100,000 productive rearrangements.

The assay was immunoSEQ multiplex PCR, and TCRdb's table has in-frame clones only and misses some. The data contain some 19,000 clones, 65% to 85% of them seen just once; the ten biggest clones take up under 7%. The CDR3 has 15 residues. The V end was cut by 1 base, the J end by 1 base, with 11 bases between. Germline V lookup: CDR1 SGHRS, CDR2 YFSETQ. The material sequenced was PBMCs, taken before ibrutinib treatment. This receptor was taken from a human donor with chronic lymphocytic leukemia. The V call is TRBV5-1, the J call TRBJ2-5; D is undetermined. CDR3 residues: CASSLNSAPQETQYF. The CDR3 nucleotides are TGCGCCAGCAGCTTGAACAGTGCCCCCCAAGAGACCCAGTACTTC.